Listed below are T cell receptor beta chains from one sample, sequenced in a study of vaccination and CD4 T cells after COVID-19. Each CDR3 protein gets one entry after TCRdb re-called the PCR reads with MiXCR. This sample has tens of thousands of distinct CDR3 sequences, with about three fifths found just once. Antigen specificity for these receptors is unknown. Sequenced input: CD4+ T cells from blood, cultured in vitro. These TCRs come from a human donor who had recovered from COVID-19. Each CDR3 is given with its conserved first and last residue. The D gene is left open where the match is weak. Clone size is given for some rows only: seen once, a few or many times, or a class if the clone is expanded.

.	.	TRBV6-2/TRBV6-3	TRBJ2-7	TGTGCCAGCGGGTTGCCCTACGAGCAGTACTTC	CASGLPYEQYF
.	.	TRBV7-2	TRBJ2-3	TGTGCCAGCAGCTTAGCTCCTAGCACAGATACGCAGTATTTT	CASSLAPSTDTQYF
TRBD1	few	TRBV6-2/TRBV6-3	TRBJ1-6	TGTGCCAGCAGGCGGACAGGCGGCTCACCCCTCCACTTT	CASRRTGGSPLHF
TRBD1	once	TRBV30	TRBJ1-6	TGTGCCGGATTGACAGGGGGCAATAATTCACCCCTCCACTTT	CAGLTGGNNSPLHF
.	few	TRBV19	TRBJ1-2	TGTGCCAGTATCCTCCGTGGATCTACCGGCTACACCTTC	CASILRGSTGYTF
.	once	TRBV6-2/TRBV6-3	TRBJ2-7	TGTGCCAGCAGTTACTCCTTCCGGGCTGACTACGAGCAGTACTTC	CASSYSFRADYEQYF
TRBD2	.	TRBV20-1	TRBJ2-3	TGCAGTGTTGGCGGGAGGACCTACACAGATACGCAGTATTTT	CSVGGRTYTDTQYF
.	.	TRBV19	TRBJ1-3	TGTGCCAGTAGTCGCCAGGGGCCGAGCTCTGGAAACACCATATATTTT	CASSRQGPSSGNTIYF
.	once	TRBV7-2	TRBJ1-5	TGTGCCAGCAGCTCCGAGTTGTTTTCCAATCAGCCCCAGCATTTT	CASSSELFSNQPQHF
.	.	TRBV7-8	TRBJ1-3	TGTGCCAGCAGCTTAGTTGGGAGTGGAAACACCATATATTTT	CASSLVGSGNTIYF
.	few	TRBV7-8	TRBJ1-1	TGTGCCAGCAGCGGCATTAAGGGTGCGAACACTGAAGCTTTCTTT	CASSGIKGANTEAFF
TRBD2	.	TRBV24-1	TRBJ2-3	TGTGCCACCGGGGGATCTAGCGGGACCACAGATACGCAGTATTTT	CATGGSSGTTDTQYF
.	.	TRBV28	TRBJ1-2	TGTGCCAGCGGACGACTGGGGGCAGGGCGTTATGGCTACACCTTC	CASGRLGAGRYGYTF
TRBD2	.	TRBV6-1	TRBJ2-7	TGTGCCAGCAGTCGGCTAGCGGGAGGGTACGAGCAGTACTTC	CASSRLAGGYEQYF
.	.	TRBV6-2/TRBV6-3	TRBJ1-1	TGTGCCAGCAGTTACTCTGTCCCCGGAAAGGCGTTCTTT	CASSYSVPGKAFF
.	few	TRBV24-1	TRBJ1-5	TGTGCCACCAGTGATCGAGAAGGGGGATTTTATCAGCCCCAGCATTTT	CATSDREGGFYQPQHF
.	.	TRBV7-9	TRBJ1-1	TGTGCCAGCAGCGAACAGGAGGGGGTTACTGAAGCTTTCTTT	CASSEQEGVTEAFF
.	few	TRBV6-5	TRBJ1-3	TGTGCCAGCAGTTTACTCGGCTCTGGAAACACCATATATTTT	CASSLLGSGNTIYF
TRBD1	.	TRBV20-1	TRBJ1-2	TGCAGTGCTAGGGCTGACCTCGGACAGGTCCACTATGGCTACACCTTC	CSARADLGQVHYGYTF
.	.	TRBV7-2	TRBJ1-1	TGTGCCAGCAGCCACCAGACCACTGAAGCTTTCTTT	CASSHQTTEAFF
.	once	TRBV29-1	TRBJ1-1	TGCAGCGTCCTACTAATCACTGAAGCTTTCTTT	CSVLLITEAFF
.	.	TRBV28	TRBJ2-5	TGTGCCAGCAGTTTATATGGGGGAGTGGAGACCCAGTACTTC	CASSLYGGVETQYF
.	.	TRBV6-2/TRBV6-3	TRBJ2-3	TGTGCCAGCTGTTCATCAGGGGGCACAGATACGCAGTATTTT	CASCSSGGTDTQYF
TRBD2	.	TRBV10-1	TRBJ2-2	TGCGCCAGCAGTACCTATAGCGGGGGGAACACCGGGGAGCTGTTTTTT	CASSTYSGGNTGELFF
TRBD1	.	TRBV10-3	TRBJ1-6	TGTGCCATCAGTCGACAGGGAGGGGAATCACCCCTCCACTTT	CAISRQGGESPLHF
TRBD2	.	TRBV6-2/TRBV6-3	TRBJ2-3	TGTGCCAGCACAGCTAGCGGGAGGACCATAAGCACAGATACGCAGTATTTT	CASTASGRTISTDTQYF
.	.	TRBV6-2/TRBV6-3	TRBJ2-7	TGTGCCAGCAGCCAGTCCTTCCAGCATCTGCCCGAGCAGTACTTC	CASSQSFQHLPEQYF
.	.	TRBV19	TRBJ1-1	TGTGCCAGTAGCCAAGAGGCGGGGGTAGAAGCTTTCTTT	CASSQEAGVEAFF
TRBD1	.	TRBV10-2	TRBJ1-2	TGCGCCAGCAGTCGGGACAGGGGGCCCACGGTCGCTGGCTACACCTTC	CASSRDRGPTVAGYTF
.	.	TRBV27	TRBJ2-3	TGTGCCAGCAGTTTAGTGGAAAGCACAGATACGCAGTATTTT	CASSLVESTDTQYF
.	.	TRBV6-1	TRBJ2-1	TGTGCCAGCAGTCGAAGAGACAGCCCACCCCACAATGAGCAGTTCTTC	CASSRRDSPPHNEQFF
.	.	TRBV16	TRBJ1-5	TGTGCCAGCAGCCAATCAGACGTTAAGGGCAATCAGCCCCAGCATTTT	CASSQSDVKGNQPQHF
TRBD1	once	TRBV18	TRBJ2-7	TGTGCCAGCTCAAGTGACAGGGGGTTAAGGAACGAGCAGTACTTC	CASSSDRGLRNEQYF
.	.	TRBV30	TRBJ1-1	TGTGCCTGGAGTGTACAGCCCGGGACTGAAGCTTTCTTT	CAWSVQPGTEAFF
TRBD1	once	TRBV12-3/TRBV12-4	TRBJ1-2	TGTGCCAGCACCCAAGGACAGGGCGGAACCTATGGCTACACCTTC	CASTQGQGGTYGYTF
.	.	TRBV7-2	TRBJ1-5	TGTGCCAGCAGCTTAACCCCAGGGGTGAGTAATCAGCCCCAGCATTTT	CASSLTPGVSNQPQHF
.	once	TRBV21-1	TRBJ2-2	TGTGCCAGCATCCCCTCCGGACACAACACCGGTGAGCTGTTTTTT	CASIPSGHNTGELFF
.	.	TRBV20-1	TRBJ1-2	TGCAGTGCGCGCGGGGATCTCTATGGCTACACCTTC	CSARGDLYGYTF
.	.	TRBV27	TRBJ1-2	TGTGCCGCGAGAGCGGGCAGGTTCTCTGGCTACACCTTC	CAARAGRFSGYTF
.	.	TRBV7-6	TRBJ2-7	TGTGCCAGCACCTCAGCTTCCGGGGACGAGCAGTACTTC	CASTSASGDEQYF
.	few	TRBV10-3	TRBJ2-5	TGTGCCATCAGTGAGGGGGGGCGTCGGTCCCAGTACTTC	CAISEGGRRSQYF
.	few	TRBV6-2/TRBV6-3	TRBJ1-1	TGTGCCAGCAGTCCCTCCTTGAGCATTGAAGCTTTCTTT	CASSPSLSIEAFF
.	.	TRBV27	TRBJ2-7	TGTGCCAGCAGTTTTAGCGGAGCCTTCTACGAGCAGTACTTC	CASSFSGAFYEQYF
.	.	TRBV20-1	TRBJ1-5	TGCAGTGCTAGTTCGAGGATGAATAGCAATCAGCCCCAGCATTTT	CSASSRMNSNQPQHF
.	.	TRBV20-1	TRBJ1-6	TGCAGTGCCAACCGGGGCAGGAGCGATTCACCCCTCCACTTT	CSANRGRSDSPLHF
.	.	TRBV18	TRBJ1-5	TGTGCCAGCTCACCTTCGGTAGGGCAGGCACAGCCCCAGCATTTT	CASSPSVGQAQPQHF
TRBD2	.	TRBV6-1	TRBJ2-7	TGTGCCAGCAGCCAAAAGCGGGAGTTCGGCTGCGAGCAGTACTTC	CASSQKREFGCEQYF
.	few	TRBV6-2/TRBV6-3	TRBJ1-1	TGTGCCAGCAGTAGGGGCGGGGGGCGGAACACTGAAGCTTTCTTT	CASSRGGGRNTEAFF
TRBD2	.	TRBV4-1	TRBJ2-2	TGCGCCAGCAGCCAGGGGAAGGGACTAGCGGTCACCGGGGAGCTGTTTTTT	CASSQGKGLAVTGELFF
TRBD2	few	TRBV20-1	TRBJ2-2	TGCAGTCCTACCTTAGCGGGACGAAACACCGGGGAGCTGTTTTTT	CSPTLAGRNTGELFF